This section outlines one T cell receptor (beta chain) sequence together with its context. This sample was taken from a study of T-cell memory formation after mild COVID-19. TCRdb reanalysed the 5' RACE reads using MiXCR and keeps one entry per CDR3 protein. Of about 140,000 distinct CDR3 sequences listed, 13% to 15% are singletons. Sequencing was carried out using PBMCs or a T cell subset sorted from them (not recorded which). This TCR came from an adult woman who had mild COVID-19 (a few samples of this study predate the infection). Cell type and time point are not known.

CDR3: CASNHGTGVLDQPQHF. Written as DNA, the CDR3 is TGTGCCAGCAACCACGGGACAGGTGTATTGGATCAGCCCCAGCATTTT. The chain employs TRBV7-9 and TRBJ1-5; 8 bases are a match to TRBD1. The CDR3 runs 16 residues. Germline CDR1 SEHNR, CDR2 FQNEAQ (reference sequence). Trimming removed 7 bases from V and 5 bases from J; junction bases left unmatched: 13.